This T cell receptor (beta chain) derives from a study of molecular identifiers for immune sequencing clone quantification. Study conclusions and caveats: Whereas clones above 20 RNA copies held under 1% of naive-cell molecules, they held over 98% of effector molecules. Amid more than 800,000 naive cells, spiked Jurkat TCR RNA from one cell was reportedly still detectable.

This clonotype was observed a few times. The antigen is not known. CDR3 size: 14 residues. Germline-derived CDR1 and CDR2 are KGHSY and FQNENV. Trimming cost V 4 bases and J 2 bases, with 12 bases left between them. TCRdb reprocessed the PCR reads via MiXCR and lists one record per CDR3 protein. The sample holds about 510,000 distinct CDR3 sequences, around 25% seen once. The sequenced material came from naive CD8+ T cells from blood, with Jurkat cell RNA spiked in. Subset of the sample: FACS-sorted CD8+CD4-CCR7+CD45RA+ naive T cells. The genes are TRBV16 and TRBJ2-7, with D tentatively TRBD2 (6 bases). The sequence came from a human donor in good health. Some libraries in this study had Jurkat cell RNA spiked in. The CDR3 nucleotides are TGTGCCAGCAGCCCCCCGGGAGAGGCCTACGAGCAGTACTTC. Its protein product is CASSPPGEAYEQYF. Looking up the rest from reference TRBV16 and TRBJ2-7 gives the full variable domain: GEEVAQTPKHLVRGEGQKAKLYCAPIKGHSYVFWYQQVLKNEFKFLISFQNENVFDETGMPKERFSAKCLPNSPCSLEIQATKLEDSAVYFCASSPPGEAYEQYFGPGTRLTVT.